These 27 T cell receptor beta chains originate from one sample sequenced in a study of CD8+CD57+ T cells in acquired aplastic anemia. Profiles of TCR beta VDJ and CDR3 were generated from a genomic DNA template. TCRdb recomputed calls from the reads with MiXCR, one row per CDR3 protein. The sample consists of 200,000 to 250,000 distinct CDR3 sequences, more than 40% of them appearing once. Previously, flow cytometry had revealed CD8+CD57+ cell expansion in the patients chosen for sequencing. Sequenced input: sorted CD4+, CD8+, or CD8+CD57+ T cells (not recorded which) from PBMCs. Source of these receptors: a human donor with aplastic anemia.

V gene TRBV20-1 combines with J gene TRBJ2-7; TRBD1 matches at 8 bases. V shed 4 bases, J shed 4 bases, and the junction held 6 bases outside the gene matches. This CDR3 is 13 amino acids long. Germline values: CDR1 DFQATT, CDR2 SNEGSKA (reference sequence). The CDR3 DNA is TGCAGTGCTACGGACAGGGACGGTTACGAGCAGTACTTC. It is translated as CSATDRDGYEQYF.

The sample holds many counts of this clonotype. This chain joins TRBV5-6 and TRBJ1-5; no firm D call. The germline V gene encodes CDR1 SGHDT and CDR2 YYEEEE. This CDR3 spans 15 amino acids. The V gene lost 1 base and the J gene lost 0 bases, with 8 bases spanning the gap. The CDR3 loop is CASSLSAGSNQPQHF. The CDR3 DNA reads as TGTGCCAGCAGCTTGTCGGCAGGTAGCAATCAGCCCCAGCATTTT.

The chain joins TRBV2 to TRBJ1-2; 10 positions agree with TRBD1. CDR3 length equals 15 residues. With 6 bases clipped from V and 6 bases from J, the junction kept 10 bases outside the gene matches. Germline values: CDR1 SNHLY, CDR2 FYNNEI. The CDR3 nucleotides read TGTGCCAGCAGCCAGAGACAGGGGGCGATCAATGGCTACACCTTC. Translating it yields CASSQRQGAINGYTF. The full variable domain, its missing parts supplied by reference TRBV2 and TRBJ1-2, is EPEVTQTPSHQVTQMGQEVILRCVPISNHLYFYWYRQILGQKVEFLVSFYNNEISEKSEIFDDQFSVERPDGSNFTLKIRSTKLEDSAMYFCASSQRQGAINGYTFGSGTRLTVV.

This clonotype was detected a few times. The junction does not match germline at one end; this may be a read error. The CDR3 region is CASSVGGTGDEQYF. In DNA form, the CDR3 reads TGTGCCAGCAGCGTAGGGGGGACAGGGGACGAGCAGTACTTC. This rearrangement joins TRBV13 to TRBJ2-7; TRBD1 agrees at 10 bases. The germline gives CDR1 PRHDT, CDR2 FYEKMQ (reference sequence). The CDR3 runs 14 residues.

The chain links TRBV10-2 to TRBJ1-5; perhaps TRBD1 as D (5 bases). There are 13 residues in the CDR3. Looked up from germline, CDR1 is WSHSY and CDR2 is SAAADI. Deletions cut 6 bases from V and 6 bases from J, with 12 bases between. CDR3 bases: TGCGCCAGCAGCCCGGGGGTAGGTCAGCCCCAGCATTTT. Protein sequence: CASSPGVGQPQHF.

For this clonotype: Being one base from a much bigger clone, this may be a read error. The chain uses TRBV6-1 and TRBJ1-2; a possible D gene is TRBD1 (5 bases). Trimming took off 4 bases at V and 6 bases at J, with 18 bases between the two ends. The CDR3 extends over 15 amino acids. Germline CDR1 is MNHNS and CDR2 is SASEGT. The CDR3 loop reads CASSVSRDGYDGYTF. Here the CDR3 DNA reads TGTGCCAGCAGTGTATCCCGGGACGGATACGATGGCTACACCTTC.

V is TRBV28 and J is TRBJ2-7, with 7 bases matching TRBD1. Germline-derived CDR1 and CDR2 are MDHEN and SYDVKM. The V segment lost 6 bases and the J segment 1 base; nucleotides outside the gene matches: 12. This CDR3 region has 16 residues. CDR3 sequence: CASSTPGQVRSYEQYF. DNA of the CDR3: TGTGCCAGCAGCACACCAGGACAGGTGCGGTCCTACGAGCAGTACTTC.

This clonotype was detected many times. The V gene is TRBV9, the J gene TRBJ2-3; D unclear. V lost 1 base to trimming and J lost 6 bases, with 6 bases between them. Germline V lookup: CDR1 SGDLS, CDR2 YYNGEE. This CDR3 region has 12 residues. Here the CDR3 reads CASSVSGDTQYF. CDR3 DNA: TGTGCCAGCAGCGTATCCGGGGATACGCAGTATTTT.

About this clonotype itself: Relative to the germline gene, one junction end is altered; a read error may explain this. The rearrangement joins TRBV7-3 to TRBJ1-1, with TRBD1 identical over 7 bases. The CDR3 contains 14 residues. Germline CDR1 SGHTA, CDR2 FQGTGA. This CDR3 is CASSRTGVGTEAFF. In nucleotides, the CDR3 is TGTGCCAGCAGTCGTACAGGGGTCGGGACTGAAGCTTTCTTC.

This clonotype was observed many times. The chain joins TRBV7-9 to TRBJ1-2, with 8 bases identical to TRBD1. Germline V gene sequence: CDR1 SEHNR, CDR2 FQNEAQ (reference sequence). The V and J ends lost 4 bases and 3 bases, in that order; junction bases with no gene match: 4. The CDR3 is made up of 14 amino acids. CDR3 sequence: CASSSLGQDYGYTF. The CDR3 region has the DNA TGTGCCAGCAGCTCCTTGGGACAGGACTATGGCTACACCTTC. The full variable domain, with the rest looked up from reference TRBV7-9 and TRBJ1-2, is DTGVSQNPRHKITKRGQNVTFRCDPISEHNRLYWYRQTLGQGPEFLTYFQNEAQLEKSRLLSDRFSAERPKGSFSTLEIQRTEQGDSAMYLCASSSLGQDYGYTFGSGTRLTVV.

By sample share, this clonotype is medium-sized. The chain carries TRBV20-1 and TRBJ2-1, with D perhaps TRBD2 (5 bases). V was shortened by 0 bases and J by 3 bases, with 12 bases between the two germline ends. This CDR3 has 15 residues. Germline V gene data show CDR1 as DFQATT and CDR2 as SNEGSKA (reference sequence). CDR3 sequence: CSARDLQRSYNEQFF. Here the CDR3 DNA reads TGCAGTGCTAGAGATCTCCAGCGGAGCTACAATGAGCAGTTCTTC.

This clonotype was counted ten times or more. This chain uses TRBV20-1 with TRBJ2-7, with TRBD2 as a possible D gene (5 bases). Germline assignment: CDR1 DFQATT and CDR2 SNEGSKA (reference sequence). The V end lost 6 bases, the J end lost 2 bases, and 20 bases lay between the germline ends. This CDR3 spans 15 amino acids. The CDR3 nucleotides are TGCAGTGCCCGACACACGGGGTTTGGAGCCTACGAGCAGTACTTC. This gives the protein CSARHTGFGAYEQYF.

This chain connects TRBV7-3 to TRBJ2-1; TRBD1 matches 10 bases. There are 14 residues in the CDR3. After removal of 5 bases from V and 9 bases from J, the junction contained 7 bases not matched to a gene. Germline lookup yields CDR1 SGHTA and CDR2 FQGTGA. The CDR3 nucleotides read TGTGCCAGCAGCCCTGGACAGGGGGTTACTGAGCAGTTCTTC. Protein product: CASSPGQGVTEQFF.

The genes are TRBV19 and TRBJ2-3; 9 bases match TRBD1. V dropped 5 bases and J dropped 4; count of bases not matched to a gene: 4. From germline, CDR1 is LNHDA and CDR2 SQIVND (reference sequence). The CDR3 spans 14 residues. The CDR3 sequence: CASSRDRVSDTQYF. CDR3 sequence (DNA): TGTGCCAGTAGTCGGGACAGGGTCTCAGATACGCAGTATTTT.

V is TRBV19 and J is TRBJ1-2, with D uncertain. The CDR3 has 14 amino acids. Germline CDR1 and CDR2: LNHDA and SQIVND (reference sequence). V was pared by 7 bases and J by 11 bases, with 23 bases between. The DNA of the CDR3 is TGTGCCAGTACCCCCCCCCGGTCAAGGGAAAGTTACACCTTC. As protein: CASTPPRSRESYTF.

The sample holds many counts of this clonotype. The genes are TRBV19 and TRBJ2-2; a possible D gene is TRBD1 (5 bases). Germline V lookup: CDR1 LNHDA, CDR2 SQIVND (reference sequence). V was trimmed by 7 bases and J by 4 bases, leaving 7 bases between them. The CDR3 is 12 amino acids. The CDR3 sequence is CASIGATGELFF. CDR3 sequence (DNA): TGTGCCAGTATAGGGGCCACCGGGGAGCTGTTTTTT.

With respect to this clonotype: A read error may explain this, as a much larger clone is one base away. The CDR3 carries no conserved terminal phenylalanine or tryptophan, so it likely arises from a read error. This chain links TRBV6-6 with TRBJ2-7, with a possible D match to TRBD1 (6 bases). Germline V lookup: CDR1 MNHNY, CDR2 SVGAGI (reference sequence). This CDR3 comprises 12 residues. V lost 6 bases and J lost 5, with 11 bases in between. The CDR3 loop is CASRQGPHEQYL. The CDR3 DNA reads TGTGCCAGCAGACAGGGCCCCCACGAGCAGTACCTC.

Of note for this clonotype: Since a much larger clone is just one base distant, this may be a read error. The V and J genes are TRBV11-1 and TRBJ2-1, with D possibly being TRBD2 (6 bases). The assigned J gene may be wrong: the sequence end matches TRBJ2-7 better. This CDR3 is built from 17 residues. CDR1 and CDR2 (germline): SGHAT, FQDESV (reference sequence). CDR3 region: CASSLTASGSGSYEQYF. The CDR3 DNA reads TGTGCCAGCAGCTTAACCGCGTCCGGGAGCGGCTCCTACGAGCAGTACTTC.

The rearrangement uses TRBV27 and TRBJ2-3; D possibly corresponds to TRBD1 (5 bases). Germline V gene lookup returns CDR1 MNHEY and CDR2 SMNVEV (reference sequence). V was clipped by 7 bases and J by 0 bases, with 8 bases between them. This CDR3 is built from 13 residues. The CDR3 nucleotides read TGTGCCAGCAAGGGGCTGAGCACAGATACGCAGTATTTT. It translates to CASKGLSTDTQYF.

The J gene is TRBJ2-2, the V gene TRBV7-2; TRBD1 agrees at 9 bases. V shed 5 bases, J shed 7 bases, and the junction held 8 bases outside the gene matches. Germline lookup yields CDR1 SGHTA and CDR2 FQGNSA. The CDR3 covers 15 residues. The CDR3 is CASSPGTGWSGELFF. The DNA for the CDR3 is TGTGCCAGCAGCCCCGGGACAGGGTGGAGCGGGGAGCTGTTTTTT. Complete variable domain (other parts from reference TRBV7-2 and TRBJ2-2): GAGVSQSPSNKVTEKGKDVELRCDPISGHTALYWYRQSLGQGLEFLIYFQGNSAPDKSGLPSDRFSAERTGGSVSTLTIQRTQQEDSAVYLCASSPGTGWSGELFFGEGSRLTVL.

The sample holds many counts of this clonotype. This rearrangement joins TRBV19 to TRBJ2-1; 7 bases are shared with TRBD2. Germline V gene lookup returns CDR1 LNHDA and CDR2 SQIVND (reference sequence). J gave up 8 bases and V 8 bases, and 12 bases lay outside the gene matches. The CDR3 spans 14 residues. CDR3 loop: CASEKAGISDEQFF. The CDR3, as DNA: TGTGCCAGTGAGAAAGCGGGAATCAGCGATGAGCAGTTCTTC. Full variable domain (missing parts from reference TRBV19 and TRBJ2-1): DGGITQSPKYLFRKEGQNVTLSCEQNLNHDAMYWYRQDPGQGLRLIYYSQIVNDFQKGDIAEGYSVSREKKESFPLTVTSAQKNPTAFYLCASEKAGISDEQFFGPGTRLTVL.

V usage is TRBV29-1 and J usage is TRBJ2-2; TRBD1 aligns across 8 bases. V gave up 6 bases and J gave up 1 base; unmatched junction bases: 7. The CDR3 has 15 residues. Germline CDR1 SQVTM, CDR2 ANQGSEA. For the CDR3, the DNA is TGCAGCGTCAAAGGCGGGACAGGGAACACCGGGGAGCTGTTTTTT. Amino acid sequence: CSVKGGTGNTGELFF.

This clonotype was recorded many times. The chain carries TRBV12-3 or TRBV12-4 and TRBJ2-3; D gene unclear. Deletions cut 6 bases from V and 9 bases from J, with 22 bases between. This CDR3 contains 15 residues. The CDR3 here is CASSSETYPGRTQYF. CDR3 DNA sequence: TGTGCCAGCAGCTCAGAAACGTACCCGGGTAGGACGCAGTATTTT.

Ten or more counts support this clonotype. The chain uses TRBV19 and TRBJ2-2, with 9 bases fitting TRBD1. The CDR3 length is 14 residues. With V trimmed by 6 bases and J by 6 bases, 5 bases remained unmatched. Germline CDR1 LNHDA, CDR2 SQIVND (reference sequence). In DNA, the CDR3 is TGTGCCAGTAGACAGGGGGCGCGCGCCGGGGAGCTGTTTTTT. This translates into CASRQGARAGELFF.

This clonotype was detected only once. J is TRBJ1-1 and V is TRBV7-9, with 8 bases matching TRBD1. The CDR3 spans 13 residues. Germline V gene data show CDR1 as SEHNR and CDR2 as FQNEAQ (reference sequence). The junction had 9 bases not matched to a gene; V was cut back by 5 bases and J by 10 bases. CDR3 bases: TGTGCCAGCAGCCTAAGGTATGACAGGGGAGCTTTCTTT. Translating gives CASSLRYDRGAFF. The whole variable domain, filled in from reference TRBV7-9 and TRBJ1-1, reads DTGVSQNPRHKITKRGQNVTFRCDPISEHNRLYWYRQTLGQGPEFLTYFQNEAQLEKSRLLSDRFSAERPKGSFSTLEIQRTEQGDSAMYLCASSLRYDRGAFFGQGTRLTVV.

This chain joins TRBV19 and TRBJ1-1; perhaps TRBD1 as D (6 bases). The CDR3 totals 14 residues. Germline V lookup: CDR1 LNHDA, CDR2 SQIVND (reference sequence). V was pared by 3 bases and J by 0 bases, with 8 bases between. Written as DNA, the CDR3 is TGTGCCAGTAGTATTAAGGGGGTGAACACTGAAGCTTTCTTT. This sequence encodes CASSIKGVNTEAFF.

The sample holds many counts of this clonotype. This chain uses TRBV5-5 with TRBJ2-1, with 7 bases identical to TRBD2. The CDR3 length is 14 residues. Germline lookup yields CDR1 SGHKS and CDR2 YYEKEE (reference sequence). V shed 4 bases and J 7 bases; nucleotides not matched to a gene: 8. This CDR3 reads CASSIGGAGNEQFF. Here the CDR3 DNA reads TGTGCCAGCAGCATCGGGGGAGCGGGGAATGAGCAGTTCTTC.